This entry is about one T cell receptor (beta chain). Its antigen is unknown. The record originates from a study of radiotherapy plus CTLA-4 blockade in lung cancer. Study as a whole: Disease control was achieved by just over 30% of patients, and objective responses by 18%. Overall study findings and caveats: Increased serum interferon-beta after radiation also reportedly predicted response strongly. TCR clones from tumors expanded in blood after radiotherapy plus ipilimumab.

Patients had chemo-refractory metastatic non-small-cell lung cancer and received focal radiation plus CTLA-4 blockade that used ipilimumab. This CDR3 comprises 11 residues. Germline V gives CDR1 MDHEN, CDR2 SYDVKM. V lost 6 bases and J lost 10, with 11 bases in between. Some clones are missing from TCRdb's copy, which holds only in-frame ones; the method was immunoSEQ multiplex PCR. The sample carries about 25,000 clones, roughly 73% recorded once. The sequencing used peripheral blood, collected from a patient treated with radiotherapy plus ipilimumab. The TCR sequence derives from a human donor with non-small cell lung cancer who had stable disease on radiotherapy plus ipilimumab. The J gene is TRBJ2-3, the V gene TRBV28, with D unclear. CDR3 region: CASSSLGSQYF. The CDR3 nucleotides are TGTGCCAGCAGCTCCCTTGGTTCGCAGTATTTT.